A single sample gave rise to the 19 T cell receptor beta chains below, sequenced in a study of T cell repertoires in cytomegalovirus infection. TCRdb re-called the reads through MiXCR, storing one row per CDR3 protein. The data contain some 600,000 distinct CDR3 sequences, roughly a quarter of them singletons. Material: CD8+ T cells from PBMCs. These TCRs come from a human donor in good health (CMV status not recorded). Some clones in this sample may be carry-over from other donors' samples.

J is TRBJ2-7 and V is TRBV9, with 8 bases aligning to TRBD1. The CDR3 extends over 16 amino acids. V shed 0 bases and J 2 bases; nucleotides not matched to a gene: 7. In germline, CDR1 is SGDLS, CDR2 YYNGEE. DNA of the CDR3: TGTGCCAGCAGCGTAGAGAGACAGGGGTACCCCTACGAGCAGTACTTC. Its protein product is CASSVERQGYPYEQYF.

This clonotype was recorded a few times. V usage is TRBV20-1 and J usage is TRBJ1-2; D is possibly TRBD1 (5 bases). Germline V CDR1 and CDR2: DFQATT, SNEGSKA (reference sequence). Trimming removed 4 bases at V and 4 bases at J, with 16 bases between. CDR3 length: 14 amino acids. CDR3 amino acids: CSAMSDRNLYGYTF. CDR3 in DNA: TGCAGTGCTATGTCTGACAGAAACCTCTATGGCTACACCTTC.

This clonotype occurred many times. The V call is TRBV24-1, the J call TRBJ2-3; TRBD2 might be the D (5 bases). There are 16 residues in the CDR3. CDR1 and CDR2 (germline): KGHDR, SFDVKD. The V end lost 9 bases, the J end lost 8 bases, and 26 bases lay between the germline ends. The CDR3: CATQPPGMDQVGTQYF. As DNA, the CDR3 is TGTGCCACCCAACCTCCGGGGATGGATCAAGTAGGTACGCAGTATTTT.

The chain employs TRBV20-1 and TRBJ1-2; 8 bases fit TRBD1. This CDR3 has 14 amino acids. After removal of 3 bases from V and 4 bases from J, the junction contained 7 bases not matched to a gene. CDR1 is DFQATT, CDR2 SNEGSKA, per germline (reference sequence). As DNA, the CDR3 is TGCAGTGCTAGGGCCCCAGGGGGCGGCTATGGCTACACCTTC. This gives the protein CSARAPGGGYGYTF.

The chain is built from TRBV19 and TRBJ1-5; possible D gene TRBD1, 5 bases. The CDR3 loop spans 14 amino acids. V was cut by 10 bases and J by 2 bases, with 15 bases left in between. Germline V lookup: CDR1 LNHDA, CDR2 SQIVND (reference sequence). The CDR3, as DNA: TGTGCCACCCGCCCCCGGGACCGCAATCAGCCCCAGCATTTT. This codes for CATRPRDRNQPQHF.

The chain carries TRBV19 and TRBJ2-7, with TRBD1 as a possible D gene (6 bases). V dropped 5 bases and J dropped 6 bases, with 14 bases sitting between them. The CDR3 extends over 13 amino acids. Germline CDR1 is LNHDA and CDR2 is SQIVND (reference sequence). This CDR3 reads CASSLGQRGEQYF. The CDR3 bases are TGTGCCAGTAGTCTGGGACAAAGAGGCGAGCAGTACTTC.

In this sample, this clonotype turned up a few times. The rearrangement joins TRBV7-9 to TRBJ1-5; D remains unclear. This CDR3 comprises 15 residues. Germline V gene data show CDR1 as SEHNR and CDR2 as FQNEAQ (reference sequence). Trimming took 5 bases from V and 3 from J, leaving 14 bases between them. The CDR3 reads CASSAEVGFNQPQHF. The CDR3 DNA sequence: TGTGCCAGCAGCGCTGAGGTGGGTTTCAATCAGCCCCAGCATTTT.

This clonotype was detected once. The chain recombines TRBV20-1 with TRBJ2-3; possibly TRBD1 for D (6 bases). Germline assignment: CDR1 DFQATT and CDR2 SNEGSKA (reference sequence). The germline V and J ends were trimmed by 0 bases and 5 bases, with 15 bases remaining between them. The CDR3 is made up of 15 amino acids. CDR3 region: CSARDIQGPRDTQYF. CDR3 in DNA: TGCAGTGCTAGAGATATACAGGGCCCGAGAGATACGCAGTATTTT.

This chain connects TRBV10-3 to TRBJ1-2; unclear D gene. The CDR3 is 12 residues long. The V gene lost 3 bases and the J gene lost 8 bases, with 10 bases spanning the gap. Germline CDR1 and CDR2: ENHRY and SYGVKD. The chain's CDR3 is CAISDGLGGYTF. The DNA for the CDR3 is TGTGCCATCAGTGACGGATTGGGAGGCTACACCTTC.

As for this clonotype: A read error may account for a junction end that differs from germline. The V gene is TRBV14, the J gene TRBJ2-1; D perhaps matches TRBD1 (5 bases). Germline-derived CDR1 and CDR2 are SGHDN and FVKESK. This CDR3 contains 16 residues. CDR3 bases: TGTACCAGCAGCCAAGCTGACAGCTCCTTCTACAATGAGCAGTTCTTC. It yields the protein CTSSQADSSFYNEQFF.

This clonotype has only a few counts. V usage is TRBV12-3 or TRBV12-4 and J usage is TRBJ1-1; 9 bases align to TRBD1. With 6 bases clipped from V and 5 bases from J, the junction kept 7 bases outside the gene matches. The CDR3 has 14 amino acids. The CDR3 region is CASRLQGARTEAFF. The DNA for the CDR3 is TGTGCCAGCAGACTACAGGGGGCCAGAACTGAAGCTTTCTTT.

This clonotype was detected ten times or more. The rearrangement uses TRBV10-3 and TRBJ2-2; D is perhaps TRBD2 (5 bases). The V gene's germline CDR1 is ENHRY and CDR2 SYGVKD. The V end was cut by 6 bases, the J end by 3 bases, with 17 bases between. The CDR3 length is 16 residues. The CDR3 coding sequence is TGTGCCATCAGCTCACCCGGGGTAGGGTACACCGGGGAGCTGTTTTTT. Residues: CAISSPGVGYTGELFF.

This sequence joins TRBV2 and TRBJ2-2; the match to TRBD1 covers 8 bases. V lost 8 bases to trimming and J lost 1 base; unmatched junction nucleotides: 6. This CDR3 has 15 amino acids. In germline, CDR1 is SNHLY, CDR2 FYNNEI. The CDR3 region is CASGTGGLNTGELFF. Written as DNA, the CDR3 is TGTGCCAGCGGAACAGGGGGGCTGAACACCGGGGAGCTGTTTTTT.

As concerns this clonotype: The CDR3 does not close with the conserved phenylalanine or tryptophan, likely indicating a read error. The genes are TRBV28 and TRBJ2-1; D gene unclear. In germline, CDR1 is MDHEN, CDR2 SYDVKM. V lost 1 base and J lost 4, with 11 bases in between. The CDR3 runs 15 residues. The CDR3 is CASSLYGETYNEQFL. CDR3 bases: TGTGCCAGCAGTTTATACGGAGAGACTTACAATGAGCAGTTCTTA.

This clonotype was seen a handful of times. The chain employs TRBV6-1 and TRBJ2-5, with D perhaps matching TRBD1 (5 bases). Trimming pared 9 bases from V and 5 bases from J, leaving 22 bases between. CDR3 length equals 15 residues. The V gene's germline CDR1 is MNHNS and CDR2 SASEGT. CDR3 bases: TGTGCCAGTAAAAAACAGGCCCCGAAGTGGGAGACCCAGTACTTC. Translated, it gives CASKKQAPKWETQYF.

The chain carries TRBV28 and TRBJ2-5; D is possibly TRBD2 (5 bases). V lost 3 bases and J lost 9, with 14 bases in between. This CDR3 is 13 amino acids long. Germline V gene lookup returns CDR1 MDHEN and CDR2 SYDVKM. CDR3: CASSFSGIAAQYF. The CDR3 bases are TGTGCCAGCAGTTTTTCGGGGATCGCGGCCCAGTACTTC.

Many counts were recorded for this clonotype. This chain joins TRBV7-6 and TRBJ2-5; TRBD2 is a possible D gene (6 bases). Trimming left V 1 base short and J 5 bases short, with 11 bases between. Germline V gene data show CDR1 as SGHVS and CDR2 as FNYEAQ. The CDR3 totals 14 residues. The CDR3 protein is CASSLGGGTETQYF. Here the CDR3 DNA reads TGTGCCAGCAGCTTAGGAGGAGGGACGGAGACCCAGTACTTC.

The CDR3 DNA follows: TGCAGCGTTGAAGATTTTGGAGGGTTCAATGAGCAGTTCTTC. Protein sequence: CSVEDFGGFNEQFF. The chain recombines TRBV29-1 with TRBJ2-1, with a weak D call TRBD2 (6 bases). From germline, CDR1 is SQVTM and CDR2 ANQGSEA. The CDR3 spans 14 residues. Deletions cut 0 bases from V and 6 bases from J, with 12 bases between.

In this sample, this clonotype turned up many times. The genes are TRBV28 and TRBJ2-1; 13 bases line up with TRBD2. The length of the CDR3 is 15 residues. The V and J ends lost 6 bases and 6 bases, in that order; junction bases with no gene match: 5. CDR1 and CDR2 (germline): MDHEN, SYDVKM. In nucleotides, the CDR3 is TGTGCCAGCAGGGCGGGACTAGCGGGGATCAATGAGCAGTTCTTC. Translating it yields CASRAGLAGINEQFF.